This T cell receptor beta chain was recorded in a study of response to subunit inactivated influenza vaccine. With 3 bases clipped from V and 15 bases from J, the junction kept 8 bases outside the gene matches. The CDR3 spans 12 residues. This clonotype has only a few counts. One entry per CDR3 protein, called by TCRdb with MiXCR from the RT-PCR reads. The sample lists around 760,000 distinct CDR3 sequences, about 15% occurring once. V is TRBV12-3 or TRBV12-4 and J is TRBJ2-1, with 7 positions matching TRBD2. The receptor's source is a man aged 50 to 59 who received an inactivated influenza vaccine. The sequenced sample was PBMCs from blood, obtained less than 15 days before vaccination. The CDR3 is CASSFPGLVPFF. In DNA, the CDR3 is TGTGCCAGCAGTTTCCCTGGACTAGTTCCGTTCTTC.